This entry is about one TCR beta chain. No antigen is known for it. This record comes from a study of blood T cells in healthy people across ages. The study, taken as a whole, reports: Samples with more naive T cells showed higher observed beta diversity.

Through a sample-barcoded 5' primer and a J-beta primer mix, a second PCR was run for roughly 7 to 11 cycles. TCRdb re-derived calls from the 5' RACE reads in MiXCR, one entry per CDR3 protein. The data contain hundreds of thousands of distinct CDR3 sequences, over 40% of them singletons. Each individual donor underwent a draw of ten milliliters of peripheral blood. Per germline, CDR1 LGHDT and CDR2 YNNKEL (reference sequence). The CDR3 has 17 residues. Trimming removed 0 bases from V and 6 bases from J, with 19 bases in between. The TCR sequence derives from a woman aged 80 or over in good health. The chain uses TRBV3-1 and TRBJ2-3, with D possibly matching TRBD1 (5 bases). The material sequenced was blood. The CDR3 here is CASSQDRSRGKGDTQYF. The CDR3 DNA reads TGTGCCAGCAGCCAAGACCGGTCTAGGGGAAAGGGGGATACGCAGTATTTT.